These T cell receptor beta chains were read from a single sample in a study of blood T cell repertoires in COVID-19. Measured with immunoSEQ multiplex PCR; TCRdb has only the in-frame clones, and not every one. The profile shows around 620,000 clones, 70% to 90% of them singletons. Material for sequencing was peripheral blood. The receptor source for this set is a woman aged 18-30 years with acute or convalescent COVID-19. Both conserved end residues are part of each CDR3. Each record gives: D gene, clone size, V gene, J gene, CDR3 DNA, CDR3 protein. A D gene is named only where the DNA matches it firmly. Clone size is shown for a subset of rows, as once, few, many or a class of expanded clone.

>-|-|TRBV5-6|TRBJ2-5
TGTGCCAGCAGCCCAGGTGTCTTATTTAACGGAGAGACCCAGTACTTC
CASSPGVLFNGETQYF
>TRBD1|once|TRBV13|TRBJ2-6
TGTGCCAGCAGCCCAGCGGACAGGGGGGCCAACGTCCTGACTTTC
CASSPADRGANVLTF
>TRBD1|-|TRBV24-1|TRBJ2-2
TGTGCCACCAGTCCCGACAGGGGTAGCACCGGGGAGCTGTTTTTT
CATSPDRGSTGELFF
>-|-|TRBV19|TRBJ2-7
TGTGCCAGTAGTATAGCAGGCTTAGGCTCCTACGAGCAGTACTTC
CASSIAGLGSYEQYF
>TRBD1|once|TRBV19|TRBJ1-2
TGTGCCAGTACCCCACTCCTTTACAGGGGCGGAGGCTACACCTTC
CASTPLLYRGGGYTF
>-|-|TRBV4-3|TRBJ1-1
TGCGCCAGCAGCTTCGGGACCAGGGGCACTGAAGCTTTCTTT
CASSFGTRGTEAFF
>TRBD2|few|TRBV19|TRBJ2-2
TGTGCCAGTTGCGGGGGGGTTGACGGGGAGCTGTTTTTT
CASCGGVDGELFF
>TRBD1|-|TRBV4-3|TRBJ2-1
TGCGCCAGCAGCCAAGACCTCGTCGACAGGGCCAATGAGCAGTTCTTC
CASSQDLVDRANEQFF
>TRBD1|once|TRBV4-3|TRBJ2-4
TGCGCCAGCAGCCAAGAAGGGGACAGCTTCCCCATGGCCAAAAACATTCAGTACTTC
CASSQEGDSFPMAKNIQYF
>-|-|TRBV5-1|TRBJ2-7
TGCGCCAGCAGCTTAAAACAGGGAAAGAGCTCCTACGAGCAGTACTTC
CASSLKQGKSSYEQYF
>TRBD1|-|TRBV7-8|TRBJ1-3
TGTGCCAGCAGCCAACGGGACAGCTCGAGGGACACCATATATTTT
CASSQRDSSRDTIYF
>-|-|TRBV5-4|TRBJ1-2
TGTGCCAGCAGCTTGGCCACCAGGGTAGGGGATGGCTACACCTTC
CASSLATRVGDGYTF
>TRBD1|-|TRBV5-6|TRBJ1-2
TGTGCCAGCAGCCTGGGGGGACAGTCCTATGGCTACACCTTC
CASSLGGQSYGYTF
>-|-|TRBV5-1|TRBJ1-1
TGCGCCAGCAGGGGCGATGTAGTGGCTGAAGCTTTCTTT
CASRGDVVAEAFF
>TRBD1|few|TRBV12-5|TRBJ1-1
TGTGCTAGTGGTTCCCGGACAGGGTTCACTGAAGCTTTCTTT
CASGSRTGFTEAFF
>TRBD1|once|TRBV11-2|TRBJ1-2
TGTGCCAGCAGCGCTTACAGGGGAGCTAACTATGGCTACACCTTC
CASSAYRGANYGYTF
>-|-|TRBV29-1|TRBJ1-1
TGCAGCGTTGAAAGACTTGTCACTGAAGCTTTCTTT
CSVERLVTEAFF
>-|-|TRBV12-3/TRBV12-4|TRBJ1-1
TGTGCCAGCAGTGCGGGTGTGCCTGAAGCTTTCTTT
CASSAGVPEAFF
>-|-|TRBV6-5|TRBJ2-5
TGTGCCAGCAGTTACATTCCGGGAGCTTTAAAAGAGACCCAGTACTTC
CASSYIPGALKETQYF
>TRBD1|-|TRBV6-5|TRBJ1-2
TGTGCCAGCAGTTCAACATACAGGACAGGCCTCTATGGCTACACCTTC
CASSSTYRTGLYGYTF
>-|-|TRBV7-6|TRBJ2-1
TGTGCCAGCAGCTCGATCGGGTCCTACAATGAGCAGTTCTTC
CASSSIGSYNEQFF
>-|-|TRBV12-3/TRBV12-4|TRBJ2-7
TGTGCCAGCTCCCAGGGTCCCGAGCAGTACTTC
CASSQGPEQYF
>TRBD2|-|TRBV4-1|TRBJ2-5
TGCGCCAGCAGCCAAGTCGGCGGGGGGGAAAAAGAGACCCAGTACTTC
CASSQVGGGEKETQYF
>-|-|TRBV2|TRBJ1-2
TGTGCCAGCAGTCATGTTGGCGGAGATGGCTACACCTTC
CASSHVGGDGYTF
>TRBD1|-|TRBV23-1|TRBJ1-2
TGCGCCAGCAGTCAGGCGGGACAGACCATCTATGGCTACACCTTC
CASSQAGQTIYGYTF
>TRBD1|-|TRBV6-5|TRBJ1-5
TGTGCCAGCAGGATGACAGGGAAAAATCAGCCCCAGCATTTT
CASRMTGKNQPQHF
>-|-|TRBV27|TRBJ1-5
TGTGCCAGCAGTTTAGGGACATCGTTCAATCAGCCCCAGCATTTT
CASSLGTSFNQPQHF
>-|-|TRBV7-3|TRBJ2-1
TGTGCCAGCAGCTCCGCCCCCGAGGATGAGCAGTTCTTC
CASSSAPEDEQFF
>-|-|TRBV5-4|TRBJ1-2
TGTGCCAGCAGCGCACCCCCGGGACCCGGGGGGGCTAACTATGGCTACACCTTC
CASSAPPGPGGANYGYTF
>TRBD1|-|TRBV18|TRBJ1-1
TGTGCCAGCTCACCCGACAGGGCCTTTTGGAACACTGAAGCTTTCTTT
CASSPDRAFWNTEAFF
>TRBD1|few|TRBV2|TRBJ1-2
TGTGCCAGCAGTGAAACAGGGGACTGGGACTATGGCTACACCTTC
CASSETGDWDYGYTF
>-|-|TRBV19|TRBJ1-1
TGTGCCAGTAGTATAGGGGCATTGAACACTGAAGCTTTCTTT
CASSIGALNTEAFF
>-|-|TRBV29-1|TRBJ2-4
TGCAGCGTTCGGGGGAGGTCAGCGAACATTCAGTACTTC
CSVRGRSANIQYF
>TRBD2|-|TRBV5-1|TRBJ2-5
TGCGCCAGCAGCCGAGGGAGGGTAGAGACCCAGTACTTC
CASSRGRVETQYF
>-|-|TRBV28|TRBJ2-6
TGTGCCAGCAGTTCTCGGGATGTGCCCAACGTCCTGACTTTC
CASSSRDVPNVLTF
>-|-|TRBV6-4|TRBJ1-2
TGTGCCAGCAGTGACTCGAAGGGTGGTCGCCAGGGGTGGGGGAGCACCTTC
CASSDSKGGRQGWGSTF
>TRBD1|-|TRBV2|TRBJ1-1
TGTGCCAGCAGGGGGGACAGGGCTACGGGCACTGAAGCTTTCTTT
CASRGDRATGTEAFF
>TRBD1|-|TRBV2|TRBJ2-2
TGTGCCAGCACGAGGACAGGAGTGACCGGGGAGCTGTTTTTT
CASTRTGVTGELFF
>-|-|TRBV28|TRBJ2-7
TGTGCCAGCAGTCAGGACAGCTACGAGCAGTACTTC
CASSQDSYEQYF
>-|-|TRBV5-6|TRBJ1-5
TGTGCCAGAAGACTCAAGCCCCAGCATTTT
CARRLKPQHF
>TRBD1|-|TRBV10-3|TRBJ1-3
TGTGCCATCAGCGTGGGACAGGGGGCGGATGGAAACACCATATATTTT
CAISVGQGADGNTIYF
>-|-|TRBV7-9|TRBJ1-2
TGTGCCAGCAGCCATTGGGCCGGCAACTATGGCTACACCTTC
CASSHWAGNYGYTF
>TRBD1|-|TRBV3-1/TRBV3-2|TRBJ2-3
TGTGCCAGCACCCCGCAAGGGTTTTACAGGGGTGCAGATACGCAGTATTTT
CASTPQGFYRGADTQYF
>-|few|TRBV3-1/TRBV3-2|TRBJ2-1
TGTGCCAGCAGCCAAGAAATCGGGAGCCATGAGCAGTTCTTC
CASSQEIGSHEQFF
>TRBD2|-|TRBV7-8|TRBJ2-7
TGTGCCAGCAGCCTACCCCTTGCGGGGGGGCCGGAGTACGAGCAGTACTTC
CASSLPLAGGPEYEQYF
>TRBD1|once|TRBV19|TRBJ1-1
TGTGCCAGTAGTGCCCTAGGACAGGGGAACACTGAAGCTTTCTTT
CASSALGQGNTEAFF
>-|-|TRBV5-6|TRBJ1-6
TGTGCCAGCAGCTTGGAGAGAGGGAGGGGCAATTCACCCCTCCACTTT
CASSLERGRGNSPLHF
>-|-|TRBV18|TRBJ1-2
TGTGCCAGCTCACCACTGGAGGATAACTATGGCTACACCTTC
CASSPLEDNYGYTF
>TRBD1|-|TRBV5-1|TRBJ2-7
TGCGCCAGCAGCTTAGGGACAGGGGGCTTCTATCTCTCTACAGCCGAGCAGTACTTC
CASSLGTGGFYLSTAEQYF